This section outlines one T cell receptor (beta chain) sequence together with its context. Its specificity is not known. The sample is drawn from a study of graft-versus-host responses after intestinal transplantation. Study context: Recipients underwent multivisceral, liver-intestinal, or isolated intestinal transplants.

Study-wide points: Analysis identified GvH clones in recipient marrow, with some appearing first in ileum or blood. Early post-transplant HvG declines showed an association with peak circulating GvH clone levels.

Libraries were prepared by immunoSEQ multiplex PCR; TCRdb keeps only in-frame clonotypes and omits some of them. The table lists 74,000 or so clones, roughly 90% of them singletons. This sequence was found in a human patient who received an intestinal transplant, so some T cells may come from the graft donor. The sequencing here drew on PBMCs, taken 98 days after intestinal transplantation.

Here the CDR3 reads CASSGLAGDYEQYF. CDR3 DNA sequence: TGTGCCAGCAGCGGGCTTGCGGGGGACTACGAGCAGTACTTC. J is TRBJ2-7 and V is TRBV7-9; 7 bases fit TRBD2. Trimming at V came to 5 bases and at J to 3 bases, leaving 7 bases not matched to a gene. Per germline, CDR1 SEHNR and CDR2 FQNEAQ (reference sequence). The CDR3 consists of 14 residues.